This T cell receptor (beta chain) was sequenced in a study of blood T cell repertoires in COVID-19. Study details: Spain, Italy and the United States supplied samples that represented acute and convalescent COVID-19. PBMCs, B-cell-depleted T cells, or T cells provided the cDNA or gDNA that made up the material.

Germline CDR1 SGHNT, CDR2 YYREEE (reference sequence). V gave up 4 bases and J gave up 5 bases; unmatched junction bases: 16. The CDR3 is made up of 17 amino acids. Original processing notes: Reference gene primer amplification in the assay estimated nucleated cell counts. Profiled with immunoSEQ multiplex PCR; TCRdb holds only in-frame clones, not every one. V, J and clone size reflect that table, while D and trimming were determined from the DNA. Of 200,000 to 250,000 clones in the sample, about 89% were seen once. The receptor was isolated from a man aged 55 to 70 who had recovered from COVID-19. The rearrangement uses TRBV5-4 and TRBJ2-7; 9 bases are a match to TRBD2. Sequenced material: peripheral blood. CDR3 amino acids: CASSPKGLGTSSHEQYF. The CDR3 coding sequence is TGTGCCAGCAGCCCGAAGGGCCTGGGGACTAGCAGCCACGAGCAGTACTTC.